This TCR beta chain was obtained from a study of blood T cells in healthy people across ages. This clonotype was recorded a few times. The antigen is not known. A second PCR, run for about 7 to 11 cycles, used a sample-barcoded 5' primer plus a J-beta primer mix. Each CDR3 protein gets one entry after TCRdb re-called the 5' RACE reads with MiXCR. The repertoire holds some 760,000 distinct CDR3 sequences, just under 25% seen once, with more than 7.5% in the top ten. The CDR3 covers 15 residues. The germline V gene encodes CDR1 DFQATT and CDR2 SNEGSKA (reference sequence). The V end lost 3 bases, the J end lost 4 bases, and 18 bases lay between the germline ends. Study-wide results and caveats: Roughly linear declines in TCR beta diversity per million T cells occurred with age.

This sample also belongs to another study, concerning T cells of mothers and their children.

The chain carries TRBV20-1 and TRBJ2-5; D is unclear. The sample comprised blood. This sequence was found in a boy between 10 and 17 years old in good health. As DNA, the CDR3 is TGCAGTGCTAGCCGCCCGGGCGCCGCCTCAGAGACCCAGTACTTC. Protein sequence: CSASRPGAASETQYF.